Shown below are 23 T cell receptor beta chains from a single sample sequenced in a study of blood T cells in healthy people across ages. The use of a sample-barcoded 5' primer and a J-beta primer mix characterized a second PCR of about 6 to 11 cycles. TCRdb reprocessed the 5' RACE reads via MiXCR and lists one record per CDR3 protein. The sample has about 680,000 distinct CDR3 sequences, around 48% seen once. The sequencing input was blood. These receptors came from a woman aged 55-70 years in good health.

As concerns this clonotype: The junction shows a germline mismatch at one end, possibly a read error. The chain employs TRBV4-3 and TRBJ1-4; tentatively, D is TRBD1 (5 bases). The CDR3 sequence is 15 residues long. Germline V gene data show CDR1 as LGHNA and CDR2 as YSLEER. The CDR3 here is CASSQEGLNNEKLFF. The DNA for the CDR3 is TGCGCCAGTAGCCAAGAGGGGCTGAATAATGAAAAACTGTTTTTT.

V and J are TRBV20-1 and TRBJ2-5, with 9 nucleotides matching TRBD1. The length of the CDR3 is 14 residues. V was pared by 5 bases and J by 3 bases, with 7 bases of the junction left unmatched. Germline V gives CDR1 DFQATT, CDR2 SNEGSKA (reference sequence). As DNA, the CDR3 is TGCAGTGCTGTTACCGGGACAGGGAAAGAGACCCAGTACTTC. The encoded protein is CSAVTGTGKETQYF.

This clonotype was seen only a few times. The chain carries TRBV18 and TRBJ1-2; D unresolved. CDR1 is KGHSH, CDR2 LQKENI, per germline. CDR3 size: 11 residues. The V gene lost 5 bases and the J gene lost 6 bases, with 7 bases spanning the gap. The DNA for the CDR3 is TGTGCCAGCTCAGGAAGGGATGGCTACACCTTC. Protein sequence: CASSGRDGYTF.

This clonotype has more than one count but fewer than ten. The rearrangement uses TRBV5-1 and TRBJ2-7, with 8 bases identical to TRBD1. Per the germline V gene, CDR1 is SGHRS and CDR2 is YFSETQ. V shed 4 bases and J 7 bases; nucleotides not matched to a gene: 13. The CDR3 is 15 residues long. The CDR3: CASSVSGQDWDEQYF. The CDR3 DNA sequence: TGCGCCAGCAGCGTCTCGGGACAGGACTGGGATGAGCAGTACTTC.

This clonotype was observed once. The chain is built from TRBV12-3 or TRBV12-4 and TRBJ2-1; D gene unclear. The V end was cut by 9 bases, the J end by 6 bases, with 18 bases between. CDR3 length: 14 residues. The CDR3 here is CASTHPSKGNEQFF. CDR3 sequence (DNA): TGTGCCAGTACCCATCCCTCCAAGGGCAATGAGCAGTTCTTC.

Only a few counts were recorded for this clonotype. The V call is TRBV20-1, the J call TRBJ2-2; D may correspond to TRBD1 or TRBD2 (5 bases each). CDR3 length: 13 amino acids. In germline, CDR1 is DFQATT, CDR2 SNEGSKA (reference sequence). V lost 3 bases and J lost 5, with 10 bases in between. The CDR3 DNA reads TGCAGTGCTAGGAGGGGCGGGACCGGGGAGCTGTTTTTT. It yields the protein CSARRGGTGELFF.

J is TRBJ2-1 and V is TRBV7-9, with TRBD2 identical over 14 bases. Germline V gives CDR1 SEHNR, CDR2 FQNEAQ (reference sequence). This CDR3 has 15 residues. J lost 7 bases, V lost 5 bases, and 4 bases had no gene match. CDR3 in amino acids: CASSKTSGRVNEQFF. Written as DNA, the CDR3 is TGTGCCAGCAGCAAGACTAGCGGGAGGGTGAATGAGCAGTTCTTC.

This clonotype was observed a handful of times. A much larger clone sits a single nucleotide away, making a read error possible. The genes are TRBV20-1 and TRBJ2-4; perhaps TRBD1 as D (5 bases). The V end was cut by 5 bases, the J end by 7 bases, with 12 bases between. Looked up from germline, CDR1 is DFQATT and CDR2 is SNEGSKA (reference sequence). The CDR3 spans 12 residues. In nucleotides, the CDR3 is TGCAGTGCTGCCGACAGATATAACATTCAGTACTTC. Translating it yields CSAADRYNIQYF.

The chain recombines TRBV7-2 with TRBJ2-3, with D unclear. The CDR3 runs to 16 residues. Germline V gives CDR1 SGHTA, CDR2 FQGNSA. Trimming left V 1 base short and J 4 bases short, with 15 bases between. This CDR3 is CASSLGAPRVADTQYF. The DNA of the CDR3 is TGTGCCAGCAGCTTAGGAGCGCCACGGGTAGCAGATACGCAGTATTTT.

The J gene is TRBJ2-7, the V gene TRBV20-1; 7 positions match TRBD2. CDR1 DFQATT and CDR2 SNEGSKA come from the germline V gene (reference sequence). Unmatched junction bases numbered 8, after V lost 3 bases and J lost 3 bases. The CDR3 is made up of 14 amino acids. For the CDR3, the DNA is TGCAGTGCTAGGCTGACGGGAGGAGGCTACGAGCAGTACTTC. Translating gives CSARLTGGGYEQYF.

The chain combines TRBV2 with TRBJ1-4; D might be TRBD1 (5 bases). CDR3 length: 14 residues. V lost 6 bases, J lost 5 bases, and 13 bases lay in between. The germline V gene encodes CDR1 SNHLY and CDR2 FYNNEI. The CDR3 here is CASRRQLGNEKLFF. The CDR3 DNA is TGTGCCAGCAGACGACAGCTGGGGAATGAAAAACTGTTTTTT.

The chain carries TRBV7-9 and TRBJ1-6, with D perhaps matching TRBD1 (5 bases). The CDR3 totals 15 residues. The V and J ends lost 5 bases and 7 bases respectively, with 15 bases between them. The germline gives CDR1 SEHNR, CDR2 FQNEAQ (reference sequence). The CDR3, as DNA: TGTGCCAGCAGCGCCCGACAGACCCACAATTCACCCCTCCACTTT. It encodes CASSARQTHNSPLHF.

The chain is built from TRBV29-1 and TRBJ2-5; 10 bases map to TRBD1. The tail of the sequence fits TRBJ2-7 better, so the J call may be wrong. Germline CDR1 reads SQVTM; CDR2 reads ANQGSEA. This CDR3 region has 13 residues. DNA of the CDR3: TGCAGCGGACGACAGGGGGCCACCTACGAGCAGTACTTC. Translated, it gives CSGRQGATYEQYF.

CDR3: CASSLARTRTYNEQFF. CDR3 DNA: TGTGCCAGCAGCTTGGCCCGTACCCGGACCTACAATGAGCAGTTCTTC. The J gene is TRBJ2-1, the V gene TRBV7-2; D gene uncertain. The V and J ends lost 3 bases and 2 bases respectively, with 14 bases between them. Germline values: CDR1 SGHTA, CDR2 FQGNSA. The CDR3 is made up of 16 amino acids.

This clonotype was seen repeatedly, ten times or more. V usage is TRBV10-3 and J usage is TRBJ2-5; either TRBD1 or TRBD2 may supply D (5 bases each). The V gene lost 3 bases and the J gene lost 5 bases, with 19 bases spanning the gap. The length of the CDR3 is 16 residues. From germline, CDR1 is ENHRY and CDR2 SYGVKD. CDR3 nucleotide sequence: TGTGCCATCAGTGATTGGGACCGACCGACCGCCGAGACCCAGTACTTC. Translated, it gives CAISDWDRPTAETQYF.

The table lists this clonotype with a few counts. This chain connects TRBV12-3 or TRBV12-4 to TRBJ2-5, with TRBD2 matching 7 bases. V was clipped by 2 bases and J by 1 base; unmatched bases: 4. This CDR3 is built from 15 residues. For the CDR3, the DNA is TGTGCCAGCAGTTTATGGGGGGGACCCCAAGAGACCCAGTACTTC. Its protein is CASSLWGGPQETQYF.

J is TRBJ2-7 and V is TRBV6-2 or TRBV6-3, with unresolved D. From germline, CDR1 is MNHEY and CDR2 SVGEGT. V dropped 4 bases and J dropped 2 bases, with 9 bases sitting between them. This CDR3 is 13 amino acids long. CDR3 DNA: TGTGCCAGCAGTTCGAGACCCCCCTACGAGCAGTACTTC. As protein: CASSSRPPYEQYF.

V and J are TRBV20-1 and TRBJ2-5; TRBD1 or TRBD2 may be the D gene (5 bases each). The J call is uncertain, as TRBJ2-7 better fits the DNA end. Germline loops: CDR1 DFQATT, CDR2 SNEGSKA (reference sequence). The CDR3 spans 14 residues. Written as DNA, the CDR3 is TGCAGTGCTAGAGATGGGGGACGGCTCTACGAGCAGTACTTC. It is translated as CSARDGGRLYEQYF.

The chain joins TRBV9 to TRBJ2-1, with 9 bases fitting TRBD1. CDR3 length: 15 amino acids. Unmatched junction bases numbered 5, after V lost 3 bases and J lost 4 bases. Germline CDR1 and CDR2: SGDLS and YYNGEE. The CDR3 bases are TGTGCCAGCAGCGCCCGACAGGGGGGTTACAATGAGCAGTTCTTC. Translating gives CASSARQGGYNEQFF. The variable domain in full, completed from reference TRBV9 and TRBJ2-1, reads DSGVTQTPKHLITATGQRVTLRCSPRSGDLSVYWYQQSLDQGLQFLIQYYNGEERAKGNILERFSAQQFPDLHSELNLSSLELGDSALYFCASSARQGGYNEQFFGPGTRLTVL.

The CDR3 nucleotides are TGTGCCAGCAGCCGTCAACAGCAAGAGACCCAGTACTTC. It translates to CASSRQQQETQYF. The chain uses TRBV5-8 and TRBJ2-5, with D unresolved. CDR3 length: 13 amino acids. Per the germline V gene, CDR1 is SGHTS and CDR2 is YDEGEE. Trimming stripped 4 bases from V and 2 bases from J, with 9 bases between.

The V call is TRBV4-3, the J call TRBJ1-1, with D tentatively TRBD1 (5 bases). V lost 0 bases to trimming and J lost 11 bases, with 25 bases between them. CDR1 is LGHNA, CDR2 YSLEER, per germline. The CDR3 sequence is 17 residues long. Here the CDR3 DNA reads TGCGCCAGCAGCCAAGATGTGTTTTCGGAGCAGGGACTCAATGCTTTCTTT. As protein: CASSQDVFSEQGLNAFF.

V usage is TRBV25-1 and J usage is TRBJ2-7; 9 positions match TRBD1. CDR1 is MGHDK, CDR2 SYGVNS, per germline. The V gene end was trimmed by 3 bases and the J gene end by 5 bases; junction bases not matched to a gene: 11. There are 16 residues in the CDR3. CDR3 sequence reads: CASSDFSGTGFHEQYF. The CDR3 bases are TGTGCCAGCAGTGATTTTTCCGGGACAGGGTTCCACGAGCAGTACTTC.

Only a few counts were recorded for this clonotype. J is TRBJ2-5 and V is TRBV20-1, with D tentatively TRBD1 or TRBD2 (5 bases each). CDR1 is DFQATT, CDR2 SNEGSKA, per germline (reference sequence). V gave up 3 bases and J gave up 11 bases, with 22 bases separating them. This CDR3 contains 14 residues. The DNA for the CDR3 is TGCAGTGCTAGTTTGGGATGGGGGAACAATGAGCAGTACTTC. It is translated as CSASLGWGNNEQYF.